Listed here is a single T cell receptor (beta chain). The antigen remains unidentified. The data belong to a study of cytomegalovirus exposure and HLA in healthy donors. The study, taken as a whole, reports: Based on reports, TCR beta sequences accurately predicted HLA-A and HLA-B alleles for most subjects. Further analysis was carried out later, and it showed several of the most significant clusters appearing linked to common viral pathogens. At a 0.05 false discovery rate, a later analysis found some 18,000 TCR beta sequences to be associated with HLA alleles.

The CDR3 runs 13 residues. Trimming stripped 7 bases from V and 8 bases from J, with 17 bases between. Germline CDR1 reads MNHEY; CDR2 reads SVGAGI. Healthy bone marrow donors supplied every sample. The PCR ran on 60 Vbeta and 13 Jbeta primers. The assay was immunoSEQ multiplex PCR, and TCRdb's table has in-frame clones only and misses some. The sample carries some 170,000 clones, more than 80% recorded once. The chain combines TRBV6-5 with TRBJ1-2; D perhaps matches TRBD1 (6 bases). Source material: PBMCs. The clonotype was recovered from a woman aged 25-40 years in good health and CMV-seropositive. CDR3 loop: CASKPNRVAGYTF. The CDR3 region has the DNA TGTGCCAGCAAACCAAACAGGGTAGCCGGCTACACCTTC.